Presented here are 28 T cell receptor beta chains from one specimen sequenced in a study of blood T cell repertoires in COVID-19. Sequencing used immunoSEQ multiplex PCR; TCRdb keeps in-frame clones, though not all of them. The sample holds fewer than 200,000 clones, over 85% seen once. The specimen was peripheral blood. The receptor set was obtained from a woman in her fifties or sixties with acute or convalescent COVID-19.

V is TRBV2 and J is TRBJ2-7; 7 nucleotides agree with TRBD1. Germline values: CDR1 SNHLY, CDR2 FYNNEI. V trimming: 3 bases; J trimming: 3 bases; junction bases outside the gene matches: 11. The CDR3 has 16 residues. CDR3 nucleotide sequence: TGTGCCAGCAGTGATATAGGGGGACAGAGACTCTACGAGCAGTACTTC. Translated, it gives CASSDIGGQRLYEQYF.

The rearrangement uses TRBV6-6 and TRBJ1-5, with a possible D match to TRBD1 (5 bases). The V and J ends lost 2 bases and 2 bases respectively, with 10 bases between them. This CDR3 region has 15 residues. Germline V gives CDR1 MNHNY, CDR2 SVGAGI (reference sequence). For the CDR3, the DNA is TGTGCCAGCAGTTACCAGGGTCTGGGCAATCAGCCCCAGCATTTT. It translates to CASSYQGLGNQPQHF.

This clone was seen once. V is TRBV3-1 (or the pseudogene TRBV3-2) and J is TRBJ1-5; possible D gene TRBD1, 6 bases. CDR3 length: 14 amino acids. V was cut by 4 bases and J by 3 bases, with 10 bases left in between. Per germline, CDR1 LGHDT and CDR2 YNNKEL (reference sequence). CDR3 amino acids: CASSLGASNQPQHF. The CDR3 DNA reads as TGTGCCAGCAGCCTGGGGGCTTCCAATCAGCCCCAGCATTTT.

This clone was observed a few times. The chain combines TRBV5-4 with TRBJ2-1, with D unresolved. Trimming shortened V by 1 base and J by 5 bases, and 7 bases separated the two germline ends. Germline loops: CDR1 SGHNT, CDR2 YYREEE (reference sequence). The CDR3 is made up of 13 amino acids. CDR3 region: CASSLILHNEQFF. The DNA of the CDR3 is TGTGCCAGCAGCTTGATACTCCACAATGAGCAGTTCTTC.

This chain uses TRBV3-1 (or the pseudogene TRBV3-2) with TRBJ1-1, with a weak D call TRBD1 (5 bases). CDR3 size: 16 residues. V was trimmed by 2 bases and J by 1 base, leaving 14 bases between them. Germline V gives CDR1 LGHDT, CDR2 YNNKEL (reference sequence). Here the CDR3 DNA reads TGTGCCAGCAGCCAACCCGAGGGACTGAAGAACACTGAAGCTTTCTTT. It codes for CASSQPEGLKNTEAFF.

The chain is built from TRBV5-1 and TRBJ2-1; TRBD2 aligns across 9 bases. CDR3 length: 15 residues. Germline CDR1 and CDR2: SGHRS and YFSETQ. Trimming at V came to 0 bases and at J to 6 bases, leaving 4 bases not matched to a gene. This chain's CDR3 is CASSLEASGVNEQFF. The CDR3 bases are TGCGCCAGCAGCTTGGAGGCTAGCGGGGTCAATGAGCAGTTCTTC.

The genes are TRBV7-2 and TRBJ2-3; TRBD1 aligns across 11 bases. V lost 7 bases and J lost 1; bases outside the gene matches: 4. This CDR3 is 15 amino acids long. The V gene's germline CDR1 is SGHTA and CDR2 FQGNSA. Written as DNA, the CDR3 is TGTGCCAGCAAGAGGGGACAGGGGGGCACAGATACGCAGTATTTT. It yields the protein CASKRGQGGTDTQYF. The full variable domain, in which reference TRBV7-2 and TRBJ2-3 provide the parts outside the CDR3, is GAGVSQSPSNKVTEKGKDVELRCDPISGHTALYWYRQSLGQGLEFLIYFQGNSAPDKSGLPSDRFSAERTGGSVSTLTIQRTQQEDSAVYLCASKRGQGGTDTQYFGPGTRLTVL.

The V gene is TRBV19, the J gene TRBJ1-1; 12 bases agree with TRBD1. Trimming removed 3 bases from V and 2 bases from J; junction bases left unmatched: 10. The CDR3 extends over 18 amino acids. CDR1 and CDR2 (germline): LNHDA, SQIVND (reference sequence). The CDR3 DNA is TGTGCCAGTAGTATCTCCGGGACAGGGGGCGTAATTAACACTGAAGCTTTCTTT. It yields the protein CASSISGTGGVINTEAFF.

This sequence joins TRBV28 and TRBJ1-6; a weak D match, TRBD1 (5 bases). Germline values: CDR1 MDHEN, CDR2 SYDVKM. V was shortened by 8 bases and J by 9 bases, with 11 bases between the two germline ends. This CDR3 is built from 12 residues. The CDR3: CASGGGGSPLHF. DNA for the CDR3: TGTGCCAGCGGCGGGGGGGGTTCACCCCTCCACTTT.

The CDR3 DNA follows: TGTGCCAGCAGTGTATTGGACAGAAACCAAGAGACCCAGTACTTC. Protein: CASSVLDRNQETQYF. This chain connects TRBV25-1 to TRBJ2-5, with D possibly matching TRBD1 (6 bases). Trimming took off 4 bases at V and 0 bases at J, with 12 bases between the two ends. CDR1 is MGHDK and CDR2 is SYGVNS in the germline V gene. This CDR3 has 15 residues.

This clone has a single count. This rearrangement joins TRBV6-5 to TRBJ2-6; 8 bases are shared with TRBD1. In germline, CDR1 is MNHEY, CDR2 SVGAGI. The CDR3 totals 15 residues. J gave up 4 bases and V 7 bases, and 6 bases lay outside the gene matches. CDR3 sequence (DNA): TGTGCCAGCACCACAGGGGGTATCGGGGCCAACGTCCTGACTTTC. Residues: CASTTGGIGANVLTF.

The rearrangement joins TRBV5-1 to TRBJ1-2; 8 bases map to TRBD1. The CDR3 is 16 residues long. Trimming cost V 3 bases and J 5 bases; bases outside gene matches: 12. CDR1 and CDR2 (germline): SGHRS, YFSETQ. The chain's CDR3 is CASSSPNRTGIYGYTF. The CDR3 nucleotides read TGCGCCAGCAGCTCGCCCAATAGGACAGGGATATATGGCTACACCTTC.

The chain uses TRBV12-3 or TRBV12-4 and TRBJ2-7, with D possibly matching TRBD2 (5 bases). Trimming shortened V by 6 bases and J by 3 bases, and 12 bases separated the two germline ends. CDR3 length: 13 amino acids. DNA of the CDR3: TGTGCCAGCAGCCCGAAAGAGGGCTACGAGCAGTACTTC. Amino acids: CASSPKEGYEQYF.

J is TRBJ1-5 and V is TRBV6-5; D possibly corresponds to TRBD1 (6 bases). The germline V gene has CDR1 MNHEY and CDR2 SVGAGI. This CDR3 has 14 amino acids. V was pared by 11 bases and J by 7 bases, with 21 bases between. The CDR3 DNA reads TGTGCCTCCGCAACGAGGGGGGGCGACCAGCCCCAGCATTTT. Translated: CASATRGGDQPQHF.

The rearrangement joins TRBV3-1 (or the pseudogene TRBV3-2) to TRBJ2-4, with TRBD1 identical over 12 bases. CDR3 length equals 19 residues. Germline loops: CDR1 LGHDT, CDR2 YNNKEL (reference sequence). Unmatched junction bases numbered 7, after V lost 0 bases and J lost 1 base. CDR3 sequence: CASSQEYLGQGAAKNIQYF. The DNA of the CDR3 is TGTGCCAGCAGCCAAGAGTACCTGGGACAGGGGGCTGCCAAAAACATTCAGTACTTC.

This chain connects TRBV20-1 to TRBJ1-4, with a tentative D call TRBD1 (6 bases). This CDR3 spans 15 amino acids. V lost 3 bases and J lost 6, with 17 bases in between. Germline V gene data show CDR1 as DFQATT and CDR2 as SNEGSKA (reference sequence). CDR3 bases: TGCAGTGCTAGTGACTTCGGGGGGCAAGATGAAAAACTGTTTTTT. This translates into CSASDFGGQDEKLFF.

The chain joins TRBV28 to TRBJ2-1; 12 bases line up with TRBD2. Germline lookup yields CDR1 MDHEN and CDR2 SYDVKM. The CDR3 is made up of 17 amino acids. V trimming: 6 bases; J trimming: 6 bases; junction bases outside the gene matches: 12. This chain's CDR3 is CASSQTSGSVKGNEQFF. The CDR3 DNA is TGTGCCAGCAGCCAGACTAGCGGGAGTGTCAAGGGCAATGAGCAGTTCTTC.

The V gene is TRBV9, the J gene TRBJ2-1; D is possibly TRBD2 (7 bases). Trimming took off 4 bases at V and 5 bases at J, with 16 bases between the two ends. The germline V gene encodes CDR1 SGDLS and CDR2 YYNGEE. CDR3 length: 15 amino acids. This chain's CDR3 is CASSPRGGANNEQFF. The DNA of the CDR3 is TGTGCCAGCAGCCCTAGGGGGGGTGCCAACAATGAGCAGTTCTTC.

J is TRBJ1-2 and V is TRBV6-1, with 9 bases fitting TRBD1. Germline trimming cut 2 bases from V and 3 bases from J; bases unmatched to any gene: 4. CDR3 length: 15 residues. Germline V CDR1 and CDR2: MNHNS, SASEGT. DNA for the CDR3: TGTGCCAGCAGTGAATGGGACAGGGAAGACTATGGCTACACCTTC. Its translation: CASSEWDREDYGYTF.

The chain joins TRBV11-2 to TRBJ2-5; 7 positions match TRBD1. Germline loops: CDR1 SGHAT, CDR2 FQNNGV. The CDR3 has 17 amino acids. The J segment lost 3 bases and the V segment lost 3 bases, leaving 13 bases of the junction unmatched. The CDR3 DNA reads as TGTGCCAGCAGCTTCCGTACTAGGGACAGCCTAAAAGAGACCCAGTACTTC. Protein sequence: CASSFRTRDSLKETQYF. Looking up the rest from reference TRBV11-2 and TRBJ2-5 gives the full variable domain: EAGVAQSPRYKIIEKRQSVAFWCNPISGHATLYWYQQILGQGPKLLIQFQNNGVVDDSQLPKDRFSAERLKGVDSTLKIQPAKLEDSAVYLCASSFRTRDSLKETQYFGPGTRLLVL.

V usage is TRBV30 and J usage is TRBJ2-7, with 10 bases lining up with TRBD1. The CDR3 length is 12 residues. V lost 3 bases and J lost 7; bases outside the gene matches: 3. From germline, CDR1 is GTSNPN and CDR2 SVGIG (reference sequence). CDR3 region: CAWSRTGGEQYF. In DNA form, the CDR3 reads TGTGCCTGGAGCAGGACAGGGGGAGAGCAGTACTTC.

V is TRBV30 and J is TRBJ2-3; TRBD2 matches at 14 bases. V lost 5 bases to trimming and J lost 3 bases; unmatched junction nucleotides: 7. Germline lookup yields CDR1 GTSNPN and CDR2 SVGIG (reference sequence). This CDR3 has 16 amino acids. As DNA, the CDR3 is TGTGCCTGGGGGGGACTAGCGGGAGCCCTGACAGATACGCAGTATTTT. It yields the protein CAWGGLAGALTDTQYF.

CDR3 loop: CAWSAGLLYGYTF. In DNA form, the CDR3 reads TGTGCCTGGAGTGCAGGGCTCCTTTATGGCTACACCTTC. This chain joins TRBV30 and TRBJ1-2, with D tentatively TRBD1 (5 bases). CDR3 size: 13 residues. Trimming shortened V by 1 base and J by 5 bases, and 11 bases separated the two germline ends. CDR1 GTSNPN and CDR2 SVGIG come from the germline V gene (reference sequence).

The V call is TRBV5-6, the J call TRBJ2-7, with 13 bases matching TRBD2. The CDR3 totals 15 residues. Germline loops: CDR1 SGHDT, CDR2 YYEEEE. V trimming: 6 bases; J trimming: 4 bases; junction bases outside the gene matches: 7. CDR3 protein: CASTILAGGPYEQYF. The CDR3 region has the DNA TGTGCCAGCACTATACTAGCGGGAGGGCCGTACGAGCAGTACTTC.

This chain links TRBV5-4 with TRBJ1-1; no clear D. The CDR3 is made up of 13 amino acids. Between the trimmed V and J ends, which lost 0 bases and 5 bases, there was a span of 8 bases. Germline V gene sequence: CDR1 SGHNT, CDR2 YYREEE (reference sequence). CDR3 DNA sequence: TGTGCCAGCAGCTTGGCCAGCAGGACTGAAGCTTTCTTT. This codes for CASSLASRTEAFF.

This chain connects TRBV7-2 to TRBJ1-2; D is ambiguous. The germline gives CDR1 SGHTA, CDR2 FQGNSA. This CDR3 has 13 residues. Trimming took 5 bases from V and 3 from J, leaving 10 bases between them. The CDR3 DNA is TGTGCCAGCAGCGTTACTCCGTACTATGGCTACACCTTC. Its protein is CASSVTPYYGYTF.

This clone is a singleton in its sample. The chain links TRBV11-2 to TRBJ2-7; D is unclear. CDR3 length: 13 amino acids. Germline V gives CDR1 SGHAT, CDR2 FQNNGV. V was cut by 3 bases and J by 1 base, with 7 bases left in between. The CDR3 bases are TGTGCCAGCAGCTTTCATCGGTCCTACGAGCAGTACTTC. Residues: CASSFHRSYEQYF.

The V and J genes are TRBV14 and TRBJ1-4; 9 nucleotides line up with TRBD1. The CDR3 consists of 15 residues. Germline V gene data show CDR1 as SGHDN and CDR2 as FVKESK. Unmatched junction bases numbered 8, after V lost 4 bases and J lost 8 bases. The CDR3 DNA is TGTGCCAGCAGCCCCCGGGACAGGGTAGGCGAAAAACTGTTTTTT. It is translated as CASSPRDRVGEKLFF.